These T cell receptor beta chains were read from a single sample in a study of blood T cell repertoires in COVID-19. TCRdb's table, derived via immunoSEQ multiplex PCR, lists solely in-frame clones and lacks some. The table shows around 62,000 clones, with about 94% occurring only once. The sequenced sample was peripheral blood. These receptors were obtained from a man in his sixties or seventies with active COVID-19. The CDR3 runs from the conserved cysteine through the conserved F or W. The D gene is left open where the match is weak. For some rows the clone size is stated as once, few or many, or as a class when expanded; others skip it.

J gene | D gene | V gene | clone size | CDR3 protein | CDR3 DNA
TRBJ2-7 | TRBD2 | TRBV27 | . | CASSLSLAGVQAYEQYF | TGTGCCAGCAGTTTAAGCCTAGCGGGGGTCCAAGCCTACGAGCAGTACTTC
TRBJ1-2 | . | TRBV6-5 | . | CASSYRGPNYGYTF | TGTGCCAGCAGTTACAGGGGTCCTAACTATGGCTACACCTTC
TRBJ2-1 | TRBD1 | TRBV11-3 | . | CASSLDRTGSYNEQFF | TGTGCCAGCAGCTTAGACCGGACAGGATCCTACAATGAGCAGTTCTTC
TRBJ1-5 | . | TRBV19 | . | CASSIGTSEQPQHF | TGTGCCAGTAGTATTGGGACATCAGAACAGCCCCAGCATTTT
TRBJ2-3 | TRBD2 | TRBV7-3 | . | CASSLAQRGAGTDTQYF | TGTGCCAGCAGCTTAGCCCAGCGGGGGGCCGGGACAGATACGCAGTATTTT
TRBJ1-6 | . | TRBV5-6 | . | CASSLVGVSNSPLHF | TGTGCCAGCAGCTTGGTAGGGGTTAGCAATTCACCCCTCCACTTT
TRBJ1-1 | . | TRBV7-8 | once | CASSLASGTEAFF | TGTGCCAGCAGCTTAGCTTCCGGGACTGAAGCTTTCTTT
TRBJ2-5 | TRBD1 | TRBV5-4 | . | CASSLEQGNQYF | TGTGCCAGCAGCTTGGAACAGGGGAACCAGTACTTC
TRBJ2-1 | TRBD2 | TRBV5-8 | once | CASRWTSGVYNEQFF | TGTGCCAGCAGGTGGACTAGCGGGGTCTACAATGAGCAGTTCTTC
TRBJ2-5 | TRBD2 | TRBV10-1 | once | CASSESTASGKETQYF | TGCGCCAGCAGTGAGTCGACGGCTAGCGGAAAAGAGACCCAGTACTTC
TRBJ2-1 | TRBD2 | TRBV6-2/TRBV6-3 | . | CASSYMTSGTSYNEQFF | TGTGCCAGCAGTTATATGACTAGCGGTACCTCCTACAATGAGCAGTTCTTC
TRBJ1-3 | . | TRBV4-1 | . | CASSQGRAPGSGNTIYF | TGCGCCAGCAGCCAAGGCCGAGCCCCAGGTTCTGGAAACACCATATATTTT
TRBJ1-6 | TRBD1 | TRBV6-1 | . | CASSEIRTGGSPLHF | TGTGCCAGCAGTGAGATTCGGACAGGGGGATCACCCCTCCACTTT
TRBJ1-2 | . | TRBV4-3 | . | CASSQEHVFNYGYTF | TGCGCCAGCAGCCAAGAACATGTTTTTAACTATGGCTACACCTTC
TRBJ1-5 | . | TRBV18 | . | CASARGGAASRDQPQHF | TGTGCCAGCGCCCGTGGTGGGGCCGCAAGCAGGGATCAGCCCCAGCATTTT
TRBJ2-7 | TRBD1 | TRBV9 | . | CASSMTGTAYEQYF | TGTGCCAGCAGCATGACCGGGACAGCCTACGAGCAGTACTTC
TRBJ1-6 | TRBD1 | TRBV10-1 | . | CASSLTGGLYNSPLHF | TGCGCCAGCAGCCTAACAGGGGGCTTATATAATTCACCCCTCCACTTT
TRBJ1-5 | TRBD1 | TRBV19 | . | CASSFGTGPGSQPQHF | TGTGCCAGTAGTTTCGGGACAGGTCCAGGCAGTCAGCCCCAGCATTTT
TRBJ2-7 | . | TRBV6-6 | . | CASRASGRVIEQYF | TGTGCCAGCAGAGCGAGTGGCAGGGTCATCGAGCAGTACTTC
TRBJ2-2 | . | TRBV4-3 | . | CASSQDQNTGELFF | TGCGCCAGCAGCCAAGATCAAAACACCGGGGAGCTGTTTTTT
TRBJ2-5 | TRBD1 | TRBV2 | . | CASSEGTGDFETQYF | TGTGCCAGCAGCGAAGGGACAGGGGATTTCGAGACCCAGTACTTC
TRBJ2-1 | . | TRBV27 | . | CASSFQSYNEQFF | TGTGCCAGCAGTTTCCAGTCCTACAATGAGCAGTTCTTC
TRBJ1-1 | . | TRBV20-1 | . | CSAVENTEAFF | TGCAGTGCCGTAGAAAACACTGAAGCTTTCTTT
TRBJ1-5 | . | TRBV4-3 | few | CASSQDMSQPQHF | TGCGCCAGCAGCCAAGACATGAGTCAGCCCCAGCATTTT
TRBJ2-1 | . | TRBV25-1 | . | CASGWGGLGNEQFF | TGTGCCAGCGGTTGGGGCGGTCTTGGTAATGAGCAGTTCTTC
TRBJ2-5 | TRBD1 | TRBV12-3/TRBV12-4 | . | CASSFSGGETQYF | TGTGCCAGCAGTTTTTCAGGGGGAGAGACCCAGTACTTC
TRBJ1-2 | . | TRBV19 | . | CASSVFRTANYGYTF | TGTGCCAGTAGTGTTTTCAGGACAGCGAACTATGGCTACACCTTC
TRBJ2-2 | . | TRBV25-1 | . | CASSSRGRDGELFF | TGTGCCAGCAGTTCCAGGGGAAGGGACGGGGAGCTGTTTTTT
TRBJ2-1 | TRBD2 | TRBV4-1 | . | CASSQEPLTSGGYNEQFF | TGCGCCAGCAGCCAAGAGCCCCTGACTAGCGGGGGCTACAATGAGCAGTTCTTC